Below, 8 T cell receptor beta chains from the same sample are listed, as sequenced in a study of blood T cell repertoires in COVID-19. Clones were sequenced by immunoSEQ multiplex PCR, and TCRdb holds only the in-frame ones, with some missing. The profile shows 250,000 to 350,000 clones, 70% to 85% of them singletons. Sequences were obtained from peripheral blood. These receptors were collected from a human donor with COVID-19, enrolled during active disease. The donor label of this sample is uncertain.

CDR3 DNA: TGTGCCAGCAGTTCTCCCGGCAGGGTATATGGCTACACCTTC. It codes for CASSSPGRVYGYTF. The V and J genes are TRBV28 and TRBJ1-2; tentative D call: TRBD1 (5 bases). CDR1 and CDR2 (germline): MDHEN, SYDVKM. Trimming took 4 bases from V and 5 from J, leaving 14 bases between them. The CDR3 loop spans 14 amino acids.

The chain recombines TRBV6-5 with TRBJ2-2; D gene ambiguous. CDR1 is MNHEY, CDR2 SVGAGI, per germline. The CDR3 covers 11 residues. V was trimmed by 6 bases and J by 13 bases, leaving 12 bases between them. CDR3: CASSNTFGLFF. The CDR3 DNA is TGTGCCAGCAGCAACACCTTTGGGCTGTTTTTT.

This chain joins TRBV4-1 and TRBJ1-1; the match to TRBD1 covers 10 bases. From germline, CDR1 is MGHRA and CDR2 YSYEKL. V dropped 2 bases and J dropped 11; count of bases not matched to a gene: 11. The CDR3 length is 15 residues. CDR3 protein: CASSQPGTGDVRAFF. The CDR3 DNA is TGCGCCAGCAGCCAACCCGGGACAGGGGATGTTCGGGCTTTCTTT.

The chain is built from TRBV6-5 and TRBJ2-3; the match to TRBD2 covers 8 bases. CDR1 and CDR2 (germline): MNHEY, SVGAGI. The CDR3 loop spans 15 amino acids. V dropped 6 bases and J dropped 4; count of bases not matched to a gene: 9. The CDR3 spells CASSPSGSFSDTQYF. The CDR3 DNA reads as TGTGCCAGCAGCCCAAGCGGGAGTTTTTCAGATACGCAGTATTTT.

The gene calls are TRBV6-6 and TRBJ1-6; D is ambiguous. The CDR3 is 14 residues long. Deletions cut 6 bases from V and 8 bases from J, with 14 bases between. Germline V gene data show CDR1 as MNHNY and CDR2 as SVGAGI (reference sequence). The CDR3 spells CASRQTSGDSPLHF. Here the CDR3 DNA reads TGTGCCAGCAGGCAGACGAGCGGGGATTCACCCCTCCACTTT.

The J gene is TRBJ2-1, the V gene TRBV5-1; 14 bases agree with TRBD2. Germline values: CDR1 SGHRS, CDR2 YFSETQ. V lost 4 bases and J lost 7; bases outside the gene matches: 7. The CDR3 length is 16 residues. The CDR3: CASSQGLAGVENEQFF. CDR3 in DNA: TGCGCCAGCAGCCAGGGACTAGCGGGAGTGGAGAATGAGCAGTTCTTC.

Ten or more counts support this clone. This chain links TRBV9 with TRBJ2-1, with a possible D match to TRBD1 (8 bases). V shed 0 bases and J shed 10 bases, with 14 bases lying between them. This CDR3 is built from 14 residues. Germline loops: CDR1 SGDLS, CDR2 YYNGEE. In DNA form, the CDR3 reads TGTGCCAGCAGCGTAGTACTACAGGGGGGGGAGCAGTTCTTC. This gives the protein CASSVVLQGGEQFF.

The CDR3 is CASREDANSNQPQHF. CDR3 in DNA: TGTGCCAGCAGGGAGGACGCTAATAGCAATCAGCCCCAGCATTTT. V is TRBV2 and J is TRBJ1-5, with no clear D. The germline V gene encodes CDR1 SNHLY and CDR2 FYNNEI. Trimming removed 6 bases from V and 0 bases from J, with 12 bases in between. This CDR3 is built from 15 residues.